This entry is about one TCR beta chain. The data belong to a study of blood T cell repertoires in COVID-19. On the study more broadly: Spain, Italy and the United States supplied samples that represented acute and convalescent COVID-19. Sample material is recorded as cDNA or gDNA derived from T cells, B-cell-depleted T cells, or PBMCs.

The protocol was immunoSEQ multiplex PCR, while the TCRdb copy is restricted to in-frame clones and leaves out a portion. The sample shows roughly 380,000 clones, roughly 80% of them seen only once. The sample consisted of peripheral blood. The sequence came from a human donor with acute or convalescent COVID-19. The donor label of this sample is uncertain.

The CDR3 sequence: CAWRAWTGVVGANVLTF. The DNA of the CDR3 is TGTGCCTGGAGAGCTTGGACAGGGGTGGTGGGGGCCAACGTCCTGACTTTC. J is TRBJ2-6 and V is TRBV30; 9 bases fit TRBD1. V shed 3 bases, J shed 4 bases, and the junction held 10 bases outside the gene matches. The germline V gene has CDR1 GTSNPN and CDR2 SVGIG (reference sequence). There are 17 residues in the CDR3.